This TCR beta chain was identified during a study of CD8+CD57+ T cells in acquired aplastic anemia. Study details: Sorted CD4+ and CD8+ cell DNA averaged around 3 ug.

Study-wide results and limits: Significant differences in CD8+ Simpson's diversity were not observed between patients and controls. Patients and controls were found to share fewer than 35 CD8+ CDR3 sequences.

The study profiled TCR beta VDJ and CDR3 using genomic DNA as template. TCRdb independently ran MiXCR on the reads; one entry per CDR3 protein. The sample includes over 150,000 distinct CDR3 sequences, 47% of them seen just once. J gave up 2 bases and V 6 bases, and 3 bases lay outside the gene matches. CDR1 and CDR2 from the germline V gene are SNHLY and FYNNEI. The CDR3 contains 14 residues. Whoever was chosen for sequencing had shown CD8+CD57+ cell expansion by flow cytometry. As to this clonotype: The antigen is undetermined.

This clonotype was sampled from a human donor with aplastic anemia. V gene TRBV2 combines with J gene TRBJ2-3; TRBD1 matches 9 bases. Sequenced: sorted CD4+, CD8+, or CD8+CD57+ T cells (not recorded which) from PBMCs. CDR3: CASSTGGVTDTQYF. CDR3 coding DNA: TGTGCCAGCAGCACAGGGGGCGTCACAGATACGCAGTATTTT. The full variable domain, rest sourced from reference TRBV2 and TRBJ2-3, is EPEVTQTPSHQVTQMGQEVILRCVPISNHLYFYWYRQILGQKVEFLVSFYNNEISEKSEIFDDQFSVERPDGSNFTLKIRSTKLEDSAMYFCASSTGGVTDTQYFGPGTRLTVL.